The clone carrying this TCR beta chain was seen more than once but under ten times. These data belong to a study of patients and donors after allogeneic stem cell transplantation. Germline assignment: CDR1 DFQATT and CDR2 SNEGSKA (reference sequence). Trimming took 1 base from V and 4 from J; bases not matched to a gene: 9. This CDR3 has 16 residues. TCRdb passed the RT-PCR reads through MiXCR, listing each CDR3 protein once. The sample holds roughly 200,000 distinct CDR3 sequences; less than 45% are singletons and the top ten take 25% to 35%. The gene calls are TRBV20-1 and TRBJ2-1; 8 nucleotides align to TRBD2. The receptor comes from a human donor who was either an allogeneic HSCT recipient or a stem cell or donor lymphocyte infusion donor (not recorded which). It is not recorded whose cells these are; they may come from a transplant donor. Sequencing was done on a sample of blood, either unsorted or a sorted T cell fraction (not recorded which). The CDR3 protein is CSARGGGLAKYNEQFF. The CDR3 DNA is TGCAGTGCTAGAGGTGGAGGACTAGCTAAATACAATGAGCAGTTCTTC.